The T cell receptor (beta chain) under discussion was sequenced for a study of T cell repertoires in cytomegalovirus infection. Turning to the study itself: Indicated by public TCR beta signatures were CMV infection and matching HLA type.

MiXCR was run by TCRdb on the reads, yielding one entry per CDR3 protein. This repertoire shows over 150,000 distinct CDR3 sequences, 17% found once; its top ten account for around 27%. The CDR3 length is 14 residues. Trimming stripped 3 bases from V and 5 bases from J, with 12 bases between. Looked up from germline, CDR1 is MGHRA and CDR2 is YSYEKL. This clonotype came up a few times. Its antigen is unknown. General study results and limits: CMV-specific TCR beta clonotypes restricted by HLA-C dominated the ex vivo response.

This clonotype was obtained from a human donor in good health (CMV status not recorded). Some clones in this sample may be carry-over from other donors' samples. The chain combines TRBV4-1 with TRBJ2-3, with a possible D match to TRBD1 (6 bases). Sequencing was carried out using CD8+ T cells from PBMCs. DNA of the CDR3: TGCGCCAGCAGCCAGGGAACAGGGATAGATACGCAGTATTTT. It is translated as CASSQGTGIDTQYF.